The 3 T cell receptor beta chains presented below share a single source sample, sequenced in a study of shared clonotypes between healthy human individuals. Only in-frame clones appear in the TCRdb table, and some are missing; sequencing was by immunoSEQ multiplex PCR. Counted here are around 1 million clones, 76% occurring once; the ten biggest clones make up around 1.4%. The sequenced sample was memory CD4+ T cells sorted from blood. Regarding subset: CD45RA-negative fraction. The receptors were gathered from a man between 18 and 29 years old in good health.

CDR3 region: CASSQGAGTIQETQYF. The CDR3 nucleotides are TGCGCCAGCAGCCAAGGGGCAGGGACGATCCAAGAGACCCAGTACTTC. The J gene is TRBJ2-5, the V gene TRBV4-1, with D tentatively TRBD1 or TRBD2 (5 bases each). V lost 1 base, J lost 1 base, and 13 bases lay in between. The CDR3 is 16 amino acids. Germline V gene data show CDR1 as MGHRA and CDR2 as YSYEKL.

This clone appeared many times. The chain carries TRBV6-1 and TRBJ2-7; D is unresolved. V was pared by 3 bases and J by 3 bases, with 15 bases between. The CDR3 runs to 15 residues. Germline loops: CDR1 MNHNS, CDR2 SASEGT. Written as DNA, the CDR3 is TGTGCCAGCAGTGAGGGCGTACCAAGCTTCTACGAGCAGTACTTC. Amino acids: CASSEGVPSFYEQYF.

The chain employs TRBV5-4 and TRBJ2-1; 10 bases align to TRBD2. CDR1 is SGHNT and CDR2 is YYREEE in the germline V gene (reference sequence). The trim removed 2 bases at V and 5 bases at J, leaving 4 bases unmatched. CDR3 size: 15 residues. CDR3 region: CASSFSGRTDNEQFF. The CDR3 DNA reads as TGTGCCAGCAGCTTTAGCGGGAGGACAGACAATGAGCAGTTCTTC. The complete variable domain, with remaining parts taken from reference TRBV5-4 and TRBJ2-1, reads ETGVTQSPTHLIKTRGQQVTLRCSSQSGHNTVSWYQQALGQGPQFIFQYYREEENGRGNFPPRFSGLQFPNYSSELNVNALELDDSALYLCASSFSGRTDNEQFFGPGTRLTVL.